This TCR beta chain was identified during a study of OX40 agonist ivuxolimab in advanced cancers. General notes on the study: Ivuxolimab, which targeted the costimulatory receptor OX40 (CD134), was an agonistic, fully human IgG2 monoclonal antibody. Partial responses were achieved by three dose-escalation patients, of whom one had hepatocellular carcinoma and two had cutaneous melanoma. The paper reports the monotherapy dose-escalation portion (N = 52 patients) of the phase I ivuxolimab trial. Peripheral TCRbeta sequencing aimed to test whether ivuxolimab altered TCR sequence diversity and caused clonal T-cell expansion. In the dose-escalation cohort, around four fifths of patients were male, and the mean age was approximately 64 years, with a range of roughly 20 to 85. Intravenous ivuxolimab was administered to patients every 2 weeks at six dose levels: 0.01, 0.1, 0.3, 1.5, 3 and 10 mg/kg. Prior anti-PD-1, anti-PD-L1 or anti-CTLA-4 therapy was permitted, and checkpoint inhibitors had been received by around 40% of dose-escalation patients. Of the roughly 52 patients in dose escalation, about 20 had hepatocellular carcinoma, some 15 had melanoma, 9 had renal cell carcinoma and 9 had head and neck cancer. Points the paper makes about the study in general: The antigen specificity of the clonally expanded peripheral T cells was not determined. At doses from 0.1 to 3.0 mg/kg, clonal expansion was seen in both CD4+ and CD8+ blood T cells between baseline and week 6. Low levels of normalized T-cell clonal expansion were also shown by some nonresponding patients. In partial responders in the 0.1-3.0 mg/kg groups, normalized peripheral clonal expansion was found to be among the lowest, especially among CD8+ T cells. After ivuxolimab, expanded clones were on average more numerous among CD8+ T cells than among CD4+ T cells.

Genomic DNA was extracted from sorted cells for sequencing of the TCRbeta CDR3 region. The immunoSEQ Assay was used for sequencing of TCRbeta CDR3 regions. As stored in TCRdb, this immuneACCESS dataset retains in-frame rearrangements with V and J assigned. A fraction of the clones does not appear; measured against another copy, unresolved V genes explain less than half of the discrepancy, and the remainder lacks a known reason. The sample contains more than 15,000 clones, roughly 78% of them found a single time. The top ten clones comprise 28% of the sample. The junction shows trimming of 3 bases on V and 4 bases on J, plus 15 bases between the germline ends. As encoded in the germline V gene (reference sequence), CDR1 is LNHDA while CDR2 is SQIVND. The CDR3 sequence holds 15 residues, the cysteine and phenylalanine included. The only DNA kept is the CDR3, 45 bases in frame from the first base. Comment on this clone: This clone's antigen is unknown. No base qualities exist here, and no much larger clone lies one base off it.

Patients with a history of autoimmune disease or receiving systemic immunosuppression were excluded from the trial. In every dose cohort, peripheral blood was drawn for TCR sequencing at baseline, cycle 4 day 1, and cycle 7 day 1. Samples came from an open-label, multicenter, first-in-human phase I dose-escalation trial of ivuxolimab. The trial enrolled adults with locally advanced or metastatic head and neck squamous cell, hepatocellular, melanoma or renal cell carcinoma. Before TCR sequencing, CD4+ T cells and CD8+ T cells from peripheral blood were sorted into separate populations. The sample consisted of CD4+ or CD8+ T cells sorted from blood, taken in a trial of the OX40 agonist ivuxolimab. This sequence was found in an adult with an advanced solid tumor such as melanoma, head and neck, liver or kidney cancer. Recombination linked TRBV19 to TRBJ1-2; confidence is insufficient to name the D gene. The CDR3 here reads CASSMVAARPYGYTF. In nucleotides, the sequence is TGTGCCAGTAGTATGGTTGCGGCAAGACCCTATGGCTACACCTTC.